This T cell receptor (beta chain) emerged from a study of control samples from healthy donors and cancer patients. The repertoire was sequenced with immunoSEQ multiplex PCR; TCRdb's copy has only in-frame clones and lacks some. The sample has approximately 140,000 clones, roughly 91% seen once. With V trimmed by 9 bases and J by 5 bases, 14 bases remained unmatched. CDR1 is LNHDA and CDR2 is SQIVND in the germline V gene (reference sequence). The CDR3 is 15 residues long. Sequenced: PBMCs. This receptor was taken from a man aged 50 or older with head and neck cancer. This sequence joins TRBV19 and TRBJ2-7; 9 bases match TRBD1. CDR3 DNA: TGTGCCAGCACCGACCCCGGGACAGGGATCCACGAGCAGTACTTC. It encodes CASTDPGTGIHEQYF.